These 13 T cell receptor beta chains came from one sample sequenced in a study of blood T cell repertoires in COVID-19. Generated by immunoSEQ multiplex PCR, the TCRdb table keeps only in-frame clones and is missing some. Of over 100,000 clones listed, about 89% were seen once; the top ten hold approximately 5%. The sample consisted of peripheral blood. Receptors were obtained from a human donor in a cohort sampled during active COVID-19.

The rearrangement uses TRBV7-9 and TRBJ1-5, with 10 positions matching TRBD1. This CDR3 is 14 amino acids long. The germline CDR1 and CDR2 sequences are SEHNR and FQNEAQ (reference sequence). J was trimmed by 7 bases and V by 3 bases; bases with no gene match: 3. CDR3 region: CASSLTGGTQPQHF. The CDR3 nucleotides are TGTGCCAGCAGCTTGACAGGGGGCACGCAGCCCCAGCATTTT.

With respect to this clone: Additional DNA sequences in this sample encode the identical CDR3. This chain connects TRBV18 to TRBJ1-2; D may be TRBD1 (6 bases). V lost 0 bases, J lost 4 bases, and 6 bases lay in between. Germline V gene lookup returns CDR1 KGHSH and CDR2 LQKENI. The CDR3 consists of 13 residues. The CDR3 sequence is CASSPPGGYGYTF. For the CDR3, the DNA is TGTGCCAGCTCACCACCAGGGGGCTATGGCTACACCTTC.

The rearrangement uses TRBV6-5 and TRBJ1-1; possibly TRBD1 for D (5 bases). CDR3 length: 15 residues. The V gene's germline CDR1 is MNHEY and CDR2 SVGAGI. V lost 8 bases to trimming and J lost 1 base, with 17 bases between them. The CDR3 sequence is CASQPYSDRNTEAFF. The CDR3 DNA follows: TGTGCCAGCCAACCCTACTCAGACAGGAACACTGAAGCTTTCTTT.

The chain recombines TRBV28 with TRBJ2-7, with 9 bases aligning to TRBD1. Germline V CDR1 and CDR2: MDHEN, SYDVKM. V shed 0 bases, J shed 3 bases, and the junction held 3 bases outside the gene matches. CDR3 length equals 15 residues. Here the CDR3 reads CASSLWSGQGYEQYF. In nucleotides, the CDR3 is TGTGCCAGCAGTTTATGGTCGGGACAGGGCTACGAGCAGTACTTC.

The chain couples TRBV4-1 to TRBJ2-5; 10 nucleotides align to TRBD2. The CDR3 contains 15 residues. The trim removed 3 bases at V and 13 bases at J, leaving 14 bases unmatched. Germline values: CDR1 MGHRA, CDR2 YSYEKL. CDR3 bases: TGCGCCAGCAGCCAGCGTTGGCTAGCGGGGGTATTCACGTACTTC. This codes for CASSQRWLAGVFTYF.

In the case of this clone: Within the sample, other DNA sequences also encode this same CDR3. This chain connects TRBV9 to TRBJ2-2; TRBD1 matches at 7 bases. Germline-derived CDR1 and CDR2 are SGDLS and YYNGEE. CDR3 length: 15 residues. J gave up 1 base and V 5 bases, and 5 bases lay outside the gene matches. For the CDR3, the DNA is TGTGCCAGCAGTGTCGGGACAGTGAACACCGGGGAGCTGTTTTTT. Its translation: CASSVGTVNTGELFF.

This chain uses TRBV5-4 with TRBJ2-7; D ambiguous. Trimming took off 0 bases at V and 0 bases at J, with 10 bases between the two ends. The CDR3 length is 15 residues. CDR1 SGHNT and CDR2 YYREEE come from the germline V gene (reference sequence). Written as DNA, the CDR3 is TGTGCCAGCAGCTTGGAAGCAGGCAGCTCCTACGAGCAGTACTTC. Residues: CASSLEAGSSYEQYF.

This clone was observed once. CDR3 in amino acids: CASSQDLGQSSYGYTF. The CDR3 DNA follows: TGCGCCAGCAGCCAAGATTTAGGACAGTCCAGCTATGGCTACACCTTC. The J gene is TRBJ1-2, the V gene TRBV4-3; tentative D call: TRBD1 (6 bases). V lost 0 bases to trimming and J lost 4 bases, with 15 bases between them. Germline CDR1 LGHNA, CDR2 YSLEER. The CDR3 has 16 amino acids.

This chain connects TRBV7-2 to TRBJ1-1; 8 nucleotides match TRBD1. The CDR3 spans 15 residues. Germline V lookup: CDR1 SGHTA, CDR2 FQGNSA. J lost 6 bases, V lost 5 bases, and 11 bases had no gene match. Here the CDR3 DNA reads TGTGCCAGCAGCCGGCGCGCGGACAGGGAGGCTGAAGCTTTCTTT. This sequence encodes CASSRRADREAEAFF.

The chain couples TRBV7-2 to TRBJ2-5, with 14 bases fitting TRBD2. V lost 5 bases to trimming and J lost 2 bases; unmatched junction nucleotides: 4. Germline CDR1 reads SGHTA; CDR2 reads FQGNSA. The CDR3 is made up of 16 amino acids. The CDR3 DNA is TGTGCCAGCAGCCAAGGACTAGCGGGGGGACAAGAGACCCAGTACTTC. It codes for CASSQGLAGGQETQYF.

The rearrangement joins TRBV6-2 or TRBV6-3 to TRBJ1-2, with 11 bases lining up with TRBD1. V shed 6 bases and J 4 bases; nucleotides not matched to a gene: 7. The CDR3 consists of 15 residues. Germline V CDR1 and CDR2: MNHEY, SVGEGT. The CDR3 coding sequence is TGTGCCAGCAGCCCGTGGACAGGGGGCTTCTATGGCTACACCTTC. Translation gives CASSPWTGGFYGYTF.

This clone has just one count. The chain recombines TRBV4-2 with TRBJ2-1, with 7 bases lining up with TRBD2. In germline, CDR1 is LGHNA, CDR2 YNFKEQ. The CDR3 length is 15 residues. Trimming took 4 bases from V and 5 from J; bases not matched to a gene: 8. CDR3 sequence reads: CASSPQGLSDNEQFF. Written as DNA, the CDR3 is TGTGCCAGCAGCCCCCAGGGACTATCCGACAATGAGCAGTTCTTC.

The chain couples TRBV7-9 to TRBJ2-3, with TRBD1 matching over 7 bases. Trimming at V came to 5 bases and at J to 4 bases, leaving 12 bases not matched to a gene. Germline-derived CDR1 and CDR2 are SEHNR and FQNEAQ (reference sequence). The CDR3 has 16 residues. CDR3 amino acids: CASSTNNRGEADTQYF. In nucleotides, the CDR3 is TGTGCCAGCAGCACCAATAACAGGGGTGAGGCAGATACGCAGTATTTT.